One and the same sample provided the 23 T cell receptor beta chains below, sequenced in a study of neoadjuvant anti-PD-1 for oral cavity cancer. The sample's time point: after neoadjuvant nivolumab, at surgical resection. The data were produced by immunoSEQ multiplex PCR, yet TCRdb's version contains in-frame clones alone and is incomplete. The repertoire consists of nearly 15,000 clones, with 35% to 40% occurring once and the leading ten covering 35% to 45%. The sequencing here drew on tumor tissue, taken after nivolumab (anti-PD-1) treatment. These receptors all stem from a person between 40 and 85 years old with oral cavity squamous cell carcinoma.

This clone has a single count. The rearrangement links TRBV11-2 to TRBJ1-4; D unclear. The V and J ends lost 3 bases and 2 bases respectively, with 10 bases between them. This CDR3 region has 15 residues. In germline, CDR1 is SGHAT, CDR2 FQNNGV. The CDR3 loop is CASSLRGFTNEKLFF. The CDR3 bases are TGTGCCAGCAGCTTGAGAGGGTTCACTAATGAAAAACTGTTTTTT.

Judged by abundance, this clone is medium-sized. The chain carries TRBV7-9 and TRBJ1-2; D gene ambiguous. Per the germline V gene, CDR1 is SEHNR and CDR2 is FQNEAQ (reference sequence). The length of the CDR3 is 12 residues. V was trimmed by 5 bases and J by 5 bases, leaving 9 bases between them. The CDR3 DNA is TGTGCCAGCAGCCCTACAGAGTATGGCTACACCTTC. This gives the protein CASSPTEYGYTF.

The chain uses TRBV18 and TRBJ2-2; 11 bases map to TRBD1. Trimming cost V 5 bases and J 3 bases; bases outside gene matches: 5. Germline assignment: CDR1 KGHSH and CDR2 LQKENI. The CDR3 is 16 residues long. In nucleotides, the CDR3 is TGTGCCAGCTCATCTGGACAGGGGGCGTACACCGGGGAGCTGTTTTTT. Residues: CASSSGQGAYTGELFF.

This chain uses TRBV9 with TRBJ1-2; no clear D. CDR1 is SGDLS and CDR2 is YYNGEE in the germline V gene. Trimming stripped 0 bases from V and 0 bases from J, with 15 bases between. This CDR3 is built from 17 residues. The CDR3: CASSVAPHSFTNYGYTF. In DNA, the CDR3 is TGTGCCAGCAGCGTAGCTCCCCACAGCTTTACTAACTATGGCTACACCTTC.

The gene calls are TRBV30 and TRBJ1-2; TRBD1 is a possible D gene (5 bases). The CDR3 has 16 residues. CDR1 GTSNPN and CDR2 SVGIG come from the germline V gene (reference sequence). The V end was cut by 2 bases, the J end by 4 bases, with 20 bases between. The DNA of the CDR3 is TGTGCCTGGAGTATGCCAACTACAGGTTACTTCTATGGCTACACCTTC. This translates into CAWSMPTTGYFYGYTF.

This clone is medium-sized (0.01 to 0.1%) by share. This chain joins TRBV4-1 and TRBJ1-1; D might be TRBD1 (5 bases). Germline CDR1 and CDR2: MGHRA and YSYEKL. Between the trimmed V and J ends, which lost 8 bases and 6 bases, there was a span of 13 bases. The CDR3 loop spans 12 amino acids. CDR3 DNA: TGCGCCAGCCTTGGGAGGGGACCTGAAGCTTTCTTT. It encodes CASLGRGPEAFF.

This clone came up a few times. The chain recombines TRBV7-9 with TRBJ1-4; 7 nucleotides line up with TRBD1. Per germline, CDR1 SEHNR and CDR2 FQNEAQ (reference sequence). This CDR3 region has 12 residues. Trimming removed 5 bases from V and 13 bases from J; junction bases left unmatched: 7. The CDR3 DNA is TGTGCCAGCAGCCCTCGGACAGGAGGACTGTTTTTT. It encodes CASSPRTGGLFF. The entire variable domain, with the rest obtained from reference TRBV7-9 and TRBJ1-4, is as follows: DTGVSQNPRHKITKRGQNVTFRCDPISEHNRLYWYRQTLGQGPEFLTYFQNEAQLEKSRLLSDRFSAERPKGSFSTLEIQRTEQGDSAMYLCASSPRTGGLFFGSGTQLSVL.

In its sample, this clone was seen a few times. This chain joins TRBV29-1 and TRBJ1-1; D is uncertain. Germline V gene data show CDR1 as SQVTM and CDR2 as ANQGSEA. V was pared by 2 bases and J by 4 bases, with 11 bases between. This CDR3 comprises 13 residues. The CDR3, as DNA: TGCAGCGTTGAACCAGCTTTGGCCACTGAAGCTTTCTTT. This gives the protein CSVEPALATEAFF.

The chain couples TRBV6-5 to TRBJ2-2; 8 bases align to TRBD1. The CDR3 runs 15 residues. Losses at the gene ends were 6 bases for V and 4 bases for J; bases not matched to a gene: 7. Germline loops: CDR1 MNHEY, CDR2 SVGAGI. The DNA of the CDR3 is TGTGCCAGCAGCGACAGGGGAAGCGGCACCGGGGAGCTGTTTTTT. Residues: CASSDRGSGTGELFF.

In this sample, this clone turned up many times. V usage is TRBV6-1 and J usage is TRBJ1-2; 8 bases match TRBD1. From germline, CDR1 is MNHNS and CDR2 SASEGT. Trimming cost V 11 bases and J 7 bases; bases outside gene matches: 15. The CDR3 runs to 14 residues. The chain's CDR3 is CAGDIRGRDGGYTF. The CDR3 DNA reads TGTGCCGGGGACATCAGGGGGCGCGATGGTGGCTACACCTTC.

The chain employs TRBV6-5 and TRBJ1-2, with 10 nucleotides matching TRBD1. With V trimmed by 4 bases and J by 8 bases, 4 bases remained unmatched. The CDR3 contains 13 residues. Looked up from germline, CDR1 is MNHEY and CDR2 is SVGAGI. The CDR3 spells CASSSWDRGGYTF. The CDR3 region has the DNA TGTGCCAGCAGTTCGTGGGACAGGGGCGGCTACACCTTC.

This clone has more than one count but fewer than ten. The sample carries other DNA sequences with the same CDR3. V gene TRBV7-2 combines with J gene TRBJ2-5, with a tentative D call TRBD2 (7 bases). This CDR3 has 16 residues. Between the trimmed V and J ends, which lost 1 base and 2 bases, there was a span of 14 bases. The germline V gene encodes CDR1 SGHTA and CDR2 FQGNSA. This CDR3 reads CASSLGGGGPQETQYF. The CDR3 nucleotides read TGTGCCAGCAGCTTAGGGGGCGGGGGCCCACAAGAGACCCAGTACTTC.

The J gene is TRBJ1-1, the V gene TRBV5-1; TRBD1 agrees at 8 bases. The J segment lost 1 base and the V segment lost 4 bases, leaving 6 bases of the junction unmatched. There are 15 residues in the CDR3. Germline CDR1 and CDR2: SGHRS and YFSETQ. The chain's CDR3 is CASSNSGTGNTEAFF. The CDR3 bases are TGCGCCAGCAGCAACTCCGGGACAGGGAACACTGAAGCTTTCTTT.

The chain carries TRBV5-6 and TRBJ2-3; TRBD2 matches 8 bases. The CDR3 is 16 amino acids. Germline V gene data show CDR1 as SGHDT and CDR2 as YYEEEE. V lost 1 base and J lost 2; bases outside the gene matches: 6. The CDR3 here is CASSLSWTSLTDTQYF. As DNA, the CDR3 is TGTGCCAGCAGCTTGTCTTGGACTAGCCTCACAGATACGCAGTATTTT.

This chain links TRBV6-1 with TRBJ2-6, with D uncertain. V lost 2 bases to trimming and J lost 0 bases, with 8 bases between them. The CDR3 totals 16 residues. Germline CDR1 reads MNHNS; CDR2 reads SASEGT. The CDR3 region has the DNA TGTGCCAGCAGTGAAAGTCTTGGCTCTGGGGCCAACGTCCTGACTTTC. Translating gives CASSESLGSGANVLTF.

The J gene is TRBJ2-1, the V gene TRBV29-1; unclear D gene. Germline V gene data show CDR1 as SQVTM and CDR2 as ANQGSEA. This CDR3 comprises 11 residues. V dropped 2 bases and J dropped 3 bases, with 2 bases sitting between them. The CDR3 sequence: CSVESYNEQFF. In nucleotides, the CDR3 is TGCAGCGTTGAAAGCTACAATGAGCAGTTCTTC.

The rearrangement uses TRBV5-4 and TRBJ2-7, with TRBD1 identical over 7 bases. Germline trimming cut 5 bases from V and 3 bases from J; bases unmatched to any gene: 5. In germline, CDR1 is SGHNT, CDR2 YYREEE (reference sequence). This CDR3 region has 13 residues. The CDR3 spells CASRLDRDYEQYF. In DNA, the CDR3 is TGTGCCAGCAGGTTAGACAGGGACTACGAGCAGTACTTC.

This chain connects TRBV29-1 to TRBJ2-3; the match to TRBD1 covers 8 bases. V was pared by 7 bases and J by 0 bases, with 6 bases of the junction left unmatched. This CDR3 has 14 amino acids. The germline V gene encodes CDR1 SQVTM and CDR2 ANQGSEA. The CDR3 here is CSAEDRASTDTQYF. CDR3 nucleotides: TGCAGCGCCGAGGACAGGGCTAGCACAGATACGCAGTATTTT.

V and J are TRBV4-3 and TRBJ1-3, with D maybe TRBD1 (5 bases). V lost 0 bases and J 0 bases, leaving 15 bases between the germline ends. This CDR3 comprises 18 residues. CDR1 and CDR2 (germline): LGHNA, YSLEER. CDR3: CASSQDLGDESSGNTIYF. CDR3 DNA sequence: TGCGCCAGCAGCCAAGATTTAGGGGACGAGAGCTCTGGAAACACCATATATTTT.

J is TRBJ2-1 and V is TRBV6-1; 10 nucleotides align to TRBD1. CDR3 size: 15 residues. Germline trimming cut 3 bases from V and 3 bases from J; bases unmatched to any gene: 2. CDR1 is MNHNS, CDR2 SASEGT, per germline. Written as DNA, the CDR3 is TGTGCCAGCAGTGAGAGGACAGGGGGCTACAATGAGCAGTTCTTC. Protein: CASSERTGGYNEQFF.

This clone was found a few times. The chain combines TRBV29-1 with TRBJ2-1, with TRBD1 as a possible D gene (5 bases). CDR1 is SQVTM, CDR2 ANQGSEA, per germline. Trimming removed 7 bases at V and 2 bases at J, with 15 bases between. This CDR3 contains 14 residues. The CDR3 protein is CSGAEARAYNEQFF. The CDR3 region has the DNA TGCAGCGGCGCTGAGGCCAGGGCCTACAATGAGCAGTTCTTC.

This clone was recorded many times. The chain has TRBV27 and TRBJ2-3; no clear D. The length of the CDR3 is 13 residues. Trimming took off 2 bases at V and 2 bases at J, with 5 bases between the two ends. Germline CDR1 is MNHEY and CDR2 is SMNVEV (reference sequence). For the CDR3, the DNA is TGTGCCAGCAGTTTACGGAACACAGATACGCAGTATTTT. Translated, it gives CASSLRNTDTQYF.

This clone was detected only a few times. The CDR3 DNA is TGTGCCAGCAGTTGGGTGAGGGGGCCAGGGGAGACCCAGTACTTC. Protein sequence: CASSWVRGPGETQYF. The chain couples TRBV6-5 to TRBJ2-5; 7 positions agree with TRBD1. The V and J ends lost 4 bases and 5 bases, in that order; junction bases with no gene match: 10. Germline V gene data show CDR1 as MNHEY and CDR2 as SVGAGI. There are 15 residues in the CDR3.